The T cell receptor beta chain under discussion was sequenced for a study of blood T cell repertoires in COVID-19. Looking at the study overall: The samples span acute and convalescent COVID-19 from the United States, Italy and Spain. PBMCs, B-cell-depleted T cells, or T cells provided the cDNA or gDNA that made up the material.

Under the authors' procedure: Amplification with reference gene primers provided the estimates of nucleated cell counts. TCRdb's table, derived via immunoSEQ multiplex PCR, lists solely in-frame clones and lacks some. D and trimming come from the DNA, and the V and J calls and clone size come from that table. The data contain roughly 64,000 clones, 75% to 95% of them singletons. CDR3 length: 16 residues. Trimming left V 1 base short and J 2 bases short, with 9 bases between. CDR1 is MNHEY, CDR2 SMNVEV, per germline (reference sequence). This clone appeared a single time. Sequences were obtained from peripheral blood. The chain couples TRBV27 to TRBJ2-6; tentatively, D is TRBD1 (6 bases). This receptor was identified in a woman of 80 years or more with active COVID-19. The CDR3, as DNA: TGTGCCAGCAGTTTATGGGGACAAACTGGGGCCAACGTCCTGACTTTC. Translation: CASSLWGQTGANVLTF.